What follows are 9 T cell receptor beta chains derived from one specimen sequenced in a study of cytomegalovirus exposure and HLA in healthy donors. Vbeta (60) and Jbeta (13) primers were used in the PCR. Measured with immunoSEQ multiplex PCR; TCRdb has only the in-frame clones, and not every one. In the table there are 150,000 or so clones, approximately 72% of which are singletons. The sequenced sample consisted of PBMCs. These receptors came from a human donor in good health.

The CDR3 nucleotides read TGTGCCAGCAGTGAGGCGGTTCCCTACGAGCAGTACTTC. Translating it yields CASSEAVPYEQYF. This chain joins TRBV6-1 and TRBJ2-7; D not certain. This CDR3 spans 13 amino acids. Trimming removed 3 bases from V and 2 bases from J, with 8 bases in between. Germline lookup yields CDR1 MNHNS and CDR2 SASEGT.

The genes are TRBV9 and TRBJ2-5; a possible D gene is TRBD2 (5 bases). The CDR3 totals 21 residues. With 4 bases removed from V and 1 base from J, the gap between germline ends came to 32 bases. Germline-derived CDR1 and CDR2 are SGDLS and YYNGEE. The CDR3 sequence is CASSLGSGGGRPTVAQETQYF. In DNA form, the CDR3 reads TGTGCCAGCAGCCTGGGAAGTGGAGGAGGTCGACCCACAGTCGCCCAAGAGACCCAGTACTTC.

This sequence joins TRBV6-1 and TRBJ2-7, with 7 positions matching TRBD2. The CDR3 length is 14 residues. Germline CDR1 is MNHNS and CDR2 is SASEGT. V lost 5 bases, J lost 2 bases, and 6 bases stayed unmatched. CDR3 region: CASSIGLVAYEQYF. The CDR3 bases are TGTGCCAGCAGTATCGGACTAGTAGCCTACGAGCAGTACTTC.

This clone occurred a few times. The CDR3 reads CATSTPDRVLHGYTF. The CDR3 nucleotides read TGTGCCACCAGCACCCCGGACAGGGTCCTTCATGGCTACACCTTC. This chain connects TRBV15 to TRBJ1-2; 8 nucleotides align to TRBD1. V lost 4 bases to trimming and J lost 6 bases; unmatched junction nucleotides: 10. There are 15 residues in the CDR3. Germline CDR1 reads LNHNV; CDR2 reads YYDKDF (reference sequence). Together with reference TRBV15 and TRBJ1-2, the CDR3 gives the full variable domain: DAMVIQNPRYQVTQFGKPVTLSCSQTLNHNVMYWYQQKSSQAPKLLFHYYDKDFNNEADTPDNFQSRRPNTSFCFLDIRSPGLGDTAMYLCATSTPDRVLHGYTFGSGTRLTVV.

The chain couples TRBV11-2 to TRBJ1-2; 8 bases agree with TRBD1. The ends lost 0 bases at V and 7 bases at J; junction bases unmatched: 7. Germline V gene data show CDR1 as SGHAT and CDR2 as FQNNGV. The CDR3 contains 15 residues. CDR3 coding DNA: TGTGCCAGCAGCTTAGATCTGGCAGGGGGCAGTGGCTACACCTTC. Protein: CASSLDLAGGSGYTF. Full variable domain (remainder filled in from reference TRBV11-2 and TRBJ1-2): EAGVAQSPRYKIIEKRQSVAFWCNPISGHATLYWYQQILGQGPKLLIQFQNNGVVDDSQLPKDRFSAERLKGVDSTLKIQPAKLEDSAVYLCASSLDLAGGSGYTFGSGTRLTVV.

The V call is TRBV9, the J call TRBJ1-1; D is ambiguous. The CDR3 is made up of 15 amino acids. Trimming shortened V by 4 bases and J by 6 bases, and 19 bases separated the two germline ends. Germline assignment: CDR1 SGDLS and CDR2 YYNGEE. CDR3 protein: CASSPIPEGGAEAFF. In DNA, the CDR3 is TGTGCCAGCAGCCCGATACCGGAGGGTGGCGCTGAAGCTTTCTTT.

The CDR3 region is CASSIMGAEQPQHF. CDR3 in DNA: TGTGCCAGTAGTATAATGGGGGCAGAGCAGCCCCAGCATTTT. The J gene is TRBJ1-5, the V gene TRBV19, with D possibly TRBD1 on 6 matching bases. The CDR3 has 14 residues. V lost 2 bases and J 7 bases, leaving 12 bases between the germline ends. Germline V gene lookup returns CDR1 LNHDA and CDR2 SQIVND (reference sequence).

V and J are TRBV19 and TRBJ2-5; 7 bases line up with TRBD2. The CDR3 runs 15 residues. Looked up from germline, CDR1 is LNHDA and CDR2 is SQIVND (reference sequence). Germline trimming cut 3 bases from V and 5 bases from J; bases unmatched to any gene: 9. CDR3 sequence (DNA): TGTGCCAGTAGTATGAAGGGCGGGGGTGGGGAGACCCAGTACTTC. Residues: CASSMKGGGGETQYF.

V and J are TRBV7-9 and TRBJ2-3; D perhaps matches TRBD1 (6 bases). The CDR3 consists of 14 residues. Germline V CDR1 and CDR2: SEHNR, FQNEAQ (reference sequence). V was clipped by 4 bases and J by 3 bases, with 11 bases between them. The CDR3 region has the DNA TGTGCCAGCAGCTCTCTTAGGGGGACAGATACGCAGTATTTT. As protein: CASSSLRGTDTQYF.